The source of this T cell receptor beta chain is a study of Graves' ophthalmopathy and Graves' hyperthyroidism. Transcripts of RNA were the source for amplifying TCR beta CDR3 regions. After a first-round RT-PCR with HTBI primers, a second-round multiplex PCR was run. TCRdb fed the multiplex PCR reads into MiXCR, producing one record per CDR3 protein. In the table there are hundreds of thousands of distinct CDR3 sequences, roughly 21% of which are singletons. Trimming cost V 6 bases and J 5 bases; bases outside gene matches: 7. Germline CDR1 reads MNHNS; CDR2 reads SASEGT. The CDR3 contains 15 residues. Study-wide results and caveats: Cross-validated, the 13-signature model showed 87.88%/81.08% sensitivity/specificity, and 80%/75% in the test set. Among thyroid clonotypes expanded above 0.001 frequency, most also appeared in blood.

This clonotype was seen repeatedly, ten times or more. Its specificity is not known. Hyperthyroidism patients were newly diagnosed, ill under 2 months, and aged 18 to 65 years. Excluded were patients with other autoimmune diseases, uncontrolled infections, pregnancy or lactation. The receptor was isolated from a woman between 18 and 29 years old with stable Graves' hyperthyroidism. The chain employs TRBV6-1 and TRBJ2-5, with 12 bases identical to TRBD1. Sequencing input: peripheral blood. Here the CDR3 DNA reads TGTGCCAGCAGCAGGGGACAGGGGGCCCGGGAGACCCAGTACTTC. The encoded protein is CASSRGQGARETQYF.